The rows below give T cell receptor beta chains drawn from one sample of a study of identical twins. One entry per CDR3 protein results from TCRdb running MiXCR on the 5' RACE reads. The table shows about 480,000 distinct CDR3 sequences, with approximately 15% occurring only once. The data were also submitted as part of a second study, on yellow fever vaccine responses in identical twins.

The sample comprised CD4+ T cells sorted from blood. The receptor set was obtained from a woman aged 18-29 years in good health. The CDR3 runs from the conserved cysteine through the conserved F or W. The order of the fields is clone size, D gene, V gene, J gene, CDR3 DNA, CDR3 protein. A D gene is named only where the DNA matches it firmly. A clone size is listed for some rows: how often the clone was seen (once, few, many), or a class if it is expanded.

size: NA; D: NA; V: TRBV20-1; J: TRBJ1-1; DNA: TGCAGTGCCCTGGGCATGAACACTGAAGCTTTCTTT; CDR3: CSALGMNTEAFF
size: few; D: NA; V: TRBV5-1; J: TRBJ2-3; DNA: TGCGCCAGCAGCTGGGGGGCAGCTCGGGCTTTAACTAGCACAGATACGCAGTATTTT; CDR3: CASSWGAARALTSTDTQYF
size: many; D: NA; V: TRBV27; J: TRBJ2-7; DNA: TGTGCCAGCAGTCCGTCAGATCCTCGGGAGCAGTACTTC; CDR3: CASSPSDPREQYF
size: many; D: TRBD1; V: TRBV7-2; J: TRBJ2-7; DNA: TGTGCCAGCAGCTCCGGGACAGGGACGTTCGAGCAGTACTTC; CDR3: CASSSGTGTFEQYF
size: few; D: NA; V: TRBV5-1; J: TRBJ2-3; DNA: TGCGCCAGCAGCTTGACAGGGCTGGGCACAGATACGCAGTATTTT; CDR3: CASSLTGLGTDTQYF
size: NA; D: NA; V: TRBV18; J: TRBJ2-1; DNA: TGTGCCAGCTCACTTCAGATAGACAATGAGCAGTTCTTC; CDR3: CASSLQIDNEQFF
size: few; D: TRBD2; V: TRBV6-5; J: TRBJ2-2; DNA: TGTGCCAGCAGTTATAGCGGGAGAAACACCGGGGAGCTGTTTTTT; CDR3: CASSYSGRNTGELFF
size: many; D: TRBD1; V: TRBV5-1; J: TRBJ1-1; DNA: TGCGCCAGCAGCGACGACGGACAGGGGCGGACTGAAGCTTTCTTT; CDR3: CASSDDGQGRTEAFF
size: few; D: NA; V: TRBV20-1; J: TRBJ2-5; DNA: TGCAGTGCGGAGGGACTCGGCCAAGAGACCCAGTACTTC; CDR3: CSAEGLGQETQYF
size: few; D: TRBD1; V: TRBV28; J: TRBJ2-2; DNA: TGTGCCAGCAGGGCCGGGACAGGGGACACCGGGGAGCTGTTTTTT; CDR3: CASRAGTGDTGELFF
size: few; D: TRBD1; V: TRBV7-2; J: TRBJ2-7; DNA: TGTGCCAGCAGCCATTCGGACAGGGCCTACGAGCAGTACTTC; CDR3: CASSHSDRAYEQYF
size: few; D: NA; V: TRBV20-1; J: TRBJ2-5; DNA: TGCAGTGCTAGAGTTCCGGCAGGGCAAGAGACCCAGTACTTC; CDR3: CSARVPAGQETQYF
size: NA; D: NA; V: TRBV12-3/TRBV12-4; J: TRBJ2-7; DNA: TGTGCCAGCAGTTCGTTAACAGGGTATTACGAGCAGTACTTC; CDR3: CASSSLTGYYEQYF
size: NA; D: NA; V: TRBV7-9; J: TRBJ2-2; DNA: TGTGCCAGCAGCTTAGCGTCCGTTCGTAACACCGGGGAGCTGTTTTTT; CDR3: CASSLASVRNTGELFF
size: NA; D: TRBD2; V: TRBV5-1; J: TRBJ2-2; DNA: TGCGCCAGCAGGGTAGCGGGTGCGAACACCGGGGAGCTGTTTTTT; CDR3: CASRVAGANTGELFF
size: few; D: NA; V: TRBV6-5; J: TRBJ2-2; DNA: TGTGCCAGCGGGGACCCGGAGCTGTTTTTT; CDR3: CASGDPELFF
size: NA; D: TRBD2; V: TRBV11-1; J: TRBJ2-1; DNA: TGTGCCAGCAGCTTCGGGACTAGCTTTATGGCTGAGCAGTTCTTC; CDR3: CASSFGTSFMAEQFF